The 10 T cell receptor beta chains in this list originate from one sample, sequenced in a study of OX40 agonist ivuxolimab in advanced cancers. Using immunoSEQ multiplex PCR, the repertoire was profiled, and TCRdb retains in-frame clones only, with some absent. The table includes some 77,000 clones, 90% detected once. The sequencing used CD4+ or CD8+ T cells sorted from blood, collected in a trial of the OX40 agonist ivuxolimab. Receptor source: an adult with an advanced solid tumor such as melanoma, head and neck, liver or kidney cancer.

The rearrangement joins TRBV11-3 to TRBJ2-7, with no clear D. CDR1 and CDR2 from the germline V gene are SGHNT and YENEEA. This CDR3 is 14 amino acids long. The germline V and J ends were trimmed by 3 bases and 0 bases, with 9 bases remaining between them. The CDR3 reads CASSLERFSYEQYF. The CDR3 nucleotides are TGTGCCAGCAGCTTGGAAAGATTCTCCTACGAGCAGTACTTC. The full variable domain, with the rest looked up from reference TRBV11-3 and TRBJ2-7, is EAGVVQSPRYKIIEKKQPVAFWCNPISGHNTLYWYLQNLGQGPELLIRYENEEAVDDSQLPKDRFSAERLKGVDSTLKIQPAELGDSAVYLCASSLERFSYEQYFGPGTRLTVT.

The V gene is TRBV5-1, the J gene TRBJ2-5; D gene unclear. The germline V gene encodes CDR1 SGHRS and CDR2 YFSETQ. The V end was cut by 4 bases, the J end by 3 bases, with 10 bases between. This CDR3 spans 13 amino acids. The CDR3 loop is CASSTPGEETQYF. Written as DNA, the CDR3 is TGCGCCAGCAGCACACCAGGAGAAGAGACCCAGTACTTC.

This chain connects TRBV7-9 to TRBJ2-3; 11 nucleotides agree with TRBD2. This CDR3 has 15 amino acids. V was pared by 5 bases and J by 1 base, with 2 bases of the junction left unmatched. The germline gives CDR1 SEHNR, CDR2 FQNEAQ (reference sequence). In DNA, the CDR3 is TGTGCCAGCAGCCGGGGACTAGCGGGCACAGATACGCAGTATTTT. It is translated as CASSRGLAGTDTQYF.

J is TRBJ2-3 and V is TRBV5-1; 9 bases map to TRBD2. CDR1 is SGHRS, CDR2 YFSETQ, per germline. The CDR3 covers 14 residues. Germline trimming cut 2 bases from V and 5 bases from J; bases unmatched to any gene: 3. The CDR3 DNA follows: TGCGCCAGCAGCTTACAGCGGGGGGAAGATACGCAGTATTTT. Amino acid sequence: CASSLQRGEDTQYF.

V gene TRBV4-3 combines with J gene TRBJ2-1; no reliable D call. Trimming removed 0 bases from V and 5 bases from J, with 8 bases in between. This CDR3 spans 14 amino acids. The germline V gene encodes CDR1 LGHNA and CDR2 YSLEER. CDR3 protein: CASSQDLLNNEQFF. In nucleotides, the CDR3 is TGCGCCAGCAGCCAAGACCTCCTAAACAATGAGCAGTTCTTC.

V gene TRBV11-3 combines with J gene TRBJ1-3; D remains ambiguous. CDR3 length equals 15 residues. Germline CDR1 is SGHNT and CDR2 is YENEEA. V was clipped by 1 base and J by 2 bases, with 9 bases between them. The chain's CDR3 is CASSLGDGPGNTIYF. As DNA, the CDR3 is TGTGCCAGCAGCTTAGGTGATGGGCCTGGAAACACCATATATTTT.

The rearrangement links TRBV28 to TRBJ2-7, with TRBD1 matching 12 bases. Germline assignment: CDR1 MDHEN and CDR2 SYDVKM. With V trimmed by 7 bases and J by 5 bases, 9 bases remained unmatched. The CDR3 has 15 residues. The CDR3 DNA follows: TGTGCCAGCACGGGACAGGGGGCTTTCTTCCACGAGCAGTACTTC. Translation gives CASTGQGAFFHEQYF.

CDR3 amino acids: CASSRSRRGAENYGYTF. The CDR3 DNA is TGTGCCAGCAGCCGCTCACGACGGGGGGCGGAGAACTATGGCTACACCTTC. The chain couples TRBV11-2 to TRBJ1-2; D is possibly TRBD1 (6 bases). Trimming pared 5 bases from V and 2 bases from J, leaving 21 bases between. This CDR3 has 17 residues. CDR1 is SGHAT, CDR2 FQNNGV, per germline.

The CDR3 coding sequence is TGTGCCAGCAGCTTAGGCCGGGGGGAGCTGTTTTTT. Residues: CASSLGRGELFF. The chain combines TRBV11-2 with TRBJ2-2; the D is unclear. Germline-derived CDR1 and CDR2 are SGHAT and FQNNGV. Trimming cost V 1 base and J 8 bases, with 5 bases left between them. The CDR3 spans 12 residues.

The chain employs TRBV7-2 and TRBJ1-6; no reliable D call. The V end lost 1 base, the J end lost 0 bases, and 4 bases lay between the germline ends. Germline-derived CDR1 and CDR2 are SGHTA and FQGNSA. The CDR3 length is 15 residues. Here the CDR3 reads CASSLERSYNSPLHF. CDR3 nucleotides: TGTGCCAGCAGCTTAGAGCGCTCCTATAATTCACCCCTCCACTTT. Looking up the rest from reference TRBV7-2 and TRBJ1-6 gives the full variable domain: GAGVSQSPSNKVTEKGKDVELRCDPISGHTALYWYRQSLGQGLEFLIYFQGNSAPDKSGLPSDRFSAERTGGSVSTLTIQRTQQEDSAVYLCASSLERSYNSPLHFGNGTRLTVT.